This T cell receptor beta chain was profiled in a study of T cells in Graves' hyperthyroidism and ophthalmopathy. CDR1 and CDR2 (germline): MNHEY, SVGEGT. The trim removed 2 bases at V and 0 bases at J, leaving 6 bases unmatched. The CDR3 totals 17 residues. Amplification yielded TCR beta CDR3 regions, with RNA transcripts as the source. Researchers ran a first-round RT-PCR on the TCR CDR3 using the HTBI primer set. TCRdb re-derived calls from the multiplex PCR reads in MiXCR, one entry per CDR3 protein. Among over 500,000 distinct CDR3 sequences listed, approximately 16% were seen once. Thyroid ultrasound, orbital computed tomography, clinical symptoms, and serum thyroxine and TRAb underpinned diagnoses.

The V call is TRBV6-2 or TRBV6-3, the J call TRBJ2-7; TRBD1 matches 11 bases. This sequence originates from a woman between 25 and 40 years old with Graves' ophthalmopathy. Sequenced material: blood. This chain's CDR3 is CASSYAGTGGGSYEQYF. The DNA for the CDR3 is TGTGCCAGCAGTTACGCCGGGACAGGGGGGGGCTCCTACGAGCAGTACTTC.